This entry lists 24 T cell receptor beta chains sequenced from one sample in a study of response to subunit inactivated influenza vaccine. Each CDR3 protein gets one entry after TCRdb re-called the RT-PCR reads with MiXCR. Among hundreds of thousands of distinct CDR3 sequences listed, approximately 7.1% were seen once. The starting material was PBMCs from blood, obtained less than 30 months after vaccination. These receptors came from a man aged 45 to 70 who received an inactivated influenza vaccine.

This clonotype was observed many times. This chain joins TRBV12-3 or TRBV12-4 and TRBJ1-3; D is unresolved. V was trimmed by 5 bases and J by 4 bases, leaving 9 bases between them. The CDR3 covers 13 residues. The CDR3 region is CASSLPTGNTIYF. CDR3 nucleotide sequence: TGTGCCAGCAGTCTTCCGACAGGAAACACCATATATTTT.

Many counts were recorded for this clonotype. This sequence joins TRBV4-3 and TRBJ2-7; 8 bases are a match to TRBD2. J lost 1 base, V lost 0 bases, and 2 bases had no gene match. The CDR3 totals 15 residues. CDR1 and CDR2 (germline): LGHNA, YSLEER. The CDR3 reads CASSQDIAGSYEQYF. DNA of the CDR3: TGCGCCAGCAGCCAAGATATAGCGGGGTCCTACGAGCAGTACTTC.

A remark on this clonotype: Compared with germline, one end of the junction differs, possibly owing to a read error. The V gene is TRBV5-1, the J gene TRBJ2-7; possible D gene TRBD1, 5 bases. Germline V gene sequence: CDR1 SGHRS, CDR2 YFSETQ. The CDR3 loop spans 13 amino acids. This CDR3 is CASRLDKTGEQYF. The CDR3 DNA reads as TGCGCCAGCAGGTTGGACAAAACAGGCGAGCAGTACTTC.

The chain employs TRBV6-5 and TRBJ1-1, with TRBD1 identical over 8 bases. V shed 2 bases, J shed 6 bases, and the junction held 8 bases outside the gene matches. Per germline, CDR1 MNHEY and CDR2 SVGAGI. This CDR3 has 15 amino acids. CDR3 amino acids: CASSYPGQGSSEAFF. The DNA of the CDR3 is TGTGCCAGCAGTTACCCCGGACAGGGTAGCTCTGAAGCTTTCTTT.

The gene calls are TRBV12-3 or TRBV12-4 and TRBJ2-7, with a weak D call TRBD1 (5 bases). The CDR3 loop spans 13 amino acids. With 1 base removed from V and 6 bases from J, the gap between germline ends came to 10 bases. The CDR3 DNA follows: TGTGCCAGCAGTTTAGGGCAGGGCGGCGAGCAGTACGTC. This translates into CASSLGQGGEQYV.

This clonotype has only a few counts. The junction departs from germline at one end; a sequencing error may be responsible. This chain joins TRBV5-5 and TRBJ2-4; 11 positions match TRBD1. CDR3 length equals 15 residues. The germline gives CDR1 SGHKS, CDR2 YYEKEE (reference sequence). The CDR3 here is CASSLDHSSFGTGGF. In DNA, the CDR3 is TGTGCCAGCAGCTTGGATCATAGTTCTTTCGGGACAGGGGGCTTC.

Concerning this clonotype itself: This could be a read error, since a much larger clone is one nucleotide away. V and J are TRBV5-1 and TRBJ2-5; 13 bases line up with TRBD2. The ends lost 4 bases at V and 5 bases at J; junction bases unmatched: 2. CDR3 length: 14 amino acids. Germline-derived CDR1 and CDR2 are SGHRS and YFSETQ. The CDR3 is CASSGGLAGETQYF. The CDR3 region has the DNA TGCGCCAGCAGCGGGGGACTAGCGGGGGAGACCCAGTACTTC.

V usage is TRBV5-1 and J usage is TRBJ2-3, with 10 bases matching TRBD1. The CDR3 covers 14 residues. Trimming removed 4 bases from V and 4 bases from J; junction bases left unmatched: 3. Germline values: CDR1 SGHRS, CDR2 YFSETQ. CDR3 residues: CASSIGQGADTQYF. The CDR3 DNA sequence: TGCGCCAGCAGCATCGGACAGGGGGCAGATACGCAGTATTTT. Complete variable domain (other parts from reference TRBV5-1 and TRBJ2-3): KAGVTQTPRYLIKTRGQQVTLSCSPISGHRSVSWYQQTPGQGLQFLFEYFSETQRNKGNFPGRFSGRQFSNSRSEMNVSTLELGDSALYLCASSIGQGADTQYFGPGTRLTVL.

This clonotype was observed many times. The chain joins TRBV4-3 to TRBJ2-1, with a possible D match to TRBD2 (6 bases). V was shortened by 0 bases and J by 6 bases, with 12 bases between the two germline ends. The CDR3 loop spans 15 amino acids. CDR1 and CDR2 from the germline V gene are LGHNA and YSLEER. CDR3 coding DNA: TGCGCCAGCAGCCAAGAGCTCCGACTAGGCAATGAGCAGTTCTTC. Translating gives CASSQELRLGNEQFF.

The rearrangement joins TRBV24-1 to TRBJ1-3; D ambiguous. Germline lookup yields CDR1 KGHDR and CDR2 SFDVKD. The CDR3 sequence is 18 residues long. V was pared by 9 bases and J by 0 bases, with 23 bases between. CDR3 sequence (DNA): TGTGCCACCCGGAACGTCGGGGATCTTCGTTCCTCTGGAAACACCATATATTTT. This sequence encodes CATRNVGDLRSSGNTIYF.

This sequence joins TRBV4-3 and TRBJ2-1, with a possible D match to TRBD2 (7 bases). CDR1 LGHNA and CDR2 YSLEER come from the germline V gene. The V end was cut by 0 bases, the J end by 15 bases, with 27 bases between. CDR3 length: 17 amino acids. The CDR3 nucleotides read TGCGCCAGCAGCCAAGAGGGAGGGGGAGCGGGGAGCCGGTTTTGGTTCTTC. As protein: CASSQEGGGAGSRFWFF.

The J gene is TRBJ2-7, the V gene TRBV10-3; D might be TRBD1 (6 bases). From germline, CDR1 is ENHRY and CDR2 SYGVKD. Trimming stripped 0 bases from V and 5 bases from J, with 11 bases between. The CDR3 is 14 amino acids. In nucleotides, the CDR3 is TGTGCCATCAGTGAGTCGGTCAGGGGAAACGAGCAGTACTTC. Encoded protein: CAISESVRGNEQYF.

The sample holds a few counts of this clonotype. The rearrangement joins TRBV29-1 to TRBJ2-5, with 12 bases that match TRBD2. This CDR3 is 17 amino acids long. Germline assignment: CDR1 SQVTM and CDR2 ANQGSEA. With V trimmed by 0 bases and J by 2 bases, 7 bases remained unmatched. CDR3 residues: CSVEDSNLAGGQETQYF. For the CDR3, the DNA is TGCAGCGTTGAAGACTCTAATCTAGCGGGAGGGCAAGAGACCCAGTACTTC.

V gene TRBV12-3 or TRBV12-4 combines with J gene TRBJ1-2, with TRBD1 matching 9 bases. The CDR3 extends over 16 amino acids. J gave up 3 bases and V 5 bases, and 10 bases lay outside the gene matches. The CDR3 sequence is CASSKPGQGFHYGYTF. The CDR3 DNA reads TGTGCCAGCAGTAAGCCGGGACAGGGCTTTCACTATGGCTACACCTTC.

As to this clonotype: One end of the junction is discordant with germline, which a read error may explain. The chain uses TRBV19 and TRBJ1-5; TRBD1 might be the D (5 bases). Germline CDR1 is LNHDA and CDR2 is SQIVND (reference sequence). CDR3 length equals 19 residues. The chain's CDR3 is CASSTFRDEGREGNQPRHF. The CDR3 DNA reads TGTGCCAGTAGTACCTTCAGAGATGAGGGACGGGAAGGCAATCAGCCCCGGCATTTT.

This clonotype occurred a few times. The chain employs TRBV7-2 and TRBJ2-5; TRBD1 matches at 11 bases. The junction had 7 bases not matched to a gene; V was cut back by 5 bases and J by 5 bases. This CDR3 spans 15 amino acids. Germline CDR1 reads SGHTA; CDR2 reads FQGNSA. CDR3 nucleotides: TGTGCCAGCAGCCCGGACAGGGGGCACGTGGAGACCCAGTACTTC. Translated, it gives CASSPDRGHVETQYF.

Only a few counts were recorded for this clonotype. The CDR3 region is CASSPGPLDFNYGYTF. The CDR3 DNA sequence: TGTGCCAGCAGCCCCGGGCCCCTAGACTTCAACTATGGCTACACCTTC. This chain connects TRBV7-9 to TRBJ1-2; D is unresolved. V was pared by 5 bases and J by 2 bases, with 18 bases between. CDR3 size: 16 residues. From germline, CDR1 is SEHNR and CDR2 FQNEAQ (reference sequence). Full variable domain (remainder filled in from reference TRBV7-9 and TRBJ1-2): DTGVSQNPRHKITKRGQNVTFRCDPISEHNRLYWYRQTLGQGPEFLTYFQNEAQLEKSRLLSDRFSAERPKGSFSTLEIQRTEQGDSAMYLCASSPGPLDFNYGYTFGSGTRLTVV.

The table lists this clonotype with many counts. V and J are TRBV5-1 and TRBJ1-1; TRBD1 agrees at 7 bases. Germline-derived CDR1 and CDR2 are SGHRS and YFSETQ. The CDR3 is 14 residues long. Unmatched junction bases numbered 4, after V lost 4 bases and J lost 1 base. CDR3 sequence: CASSAGQSNTEAFF. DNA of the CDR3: TGCGCCAGCAGCGCGGGACAGTCGAACACTGAAGCTTTCTTT.

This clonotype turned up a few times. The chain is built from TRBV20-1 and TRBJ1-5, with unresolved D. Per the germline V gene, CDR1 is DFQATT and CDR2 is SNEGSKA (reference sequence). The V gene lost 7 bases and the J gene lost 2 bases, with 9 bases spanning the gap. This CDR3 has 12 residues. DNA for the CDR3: TGCAGTGGGAAGGTGGGCAATCAGCCCCAGCATTTT. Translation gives CSGKVGNQPQHF.

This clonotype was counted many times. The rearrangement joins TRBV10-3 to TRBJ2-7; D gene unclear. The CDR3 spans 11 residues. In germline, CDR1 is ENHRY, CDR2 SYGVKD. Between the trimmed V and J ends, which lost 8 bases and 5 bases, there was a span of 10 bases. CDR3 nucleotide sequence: TGTGCCATCGCGCAGGAGAACGAGCAGTACTTC. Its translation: CAIAQENEQYF.

The CDR3 here is CASSVGTGRWNTGELFF. The CDR3, as DNA: TGTGCCAGCAGCGTTGGGACAGGGAGGTGGAACACCGGGGAGCTGTTTTTT. The chain is built from TRBV9 and TRBJ2-2; 9 nucleotides match TRBD1. CDR1 SGDLS and CDR2 YYNGEE come from the germline V gene. This CDR3 region has 17 residues. V lost 2 bases to trimming and J lost 1 base; unmatched junction nucleotides: 6.

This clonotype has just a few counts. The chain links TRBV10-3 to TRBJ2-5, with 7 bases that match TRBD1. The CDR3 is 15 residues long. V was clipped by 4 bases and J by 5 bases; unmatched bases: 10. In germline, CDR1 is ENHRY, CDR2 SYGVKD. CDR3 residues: CAISVTTGDRETQYF. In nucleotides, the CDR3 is TGTGCCATCAGTGTAACAACAGGGGATAGGGAGACCCAGTACTTC.

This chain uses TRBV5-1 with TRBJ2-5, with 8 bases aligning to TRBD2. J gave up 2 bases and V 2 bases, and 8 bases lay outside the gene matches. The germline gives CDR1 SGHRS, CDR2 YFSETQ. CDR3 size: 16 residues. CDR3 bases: TGCGCCAGCAGCTTAACAGGGCGGGGGGTTCAAGAGACCCAGTACTTC. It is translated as CASSLTGRGVQETQYF.

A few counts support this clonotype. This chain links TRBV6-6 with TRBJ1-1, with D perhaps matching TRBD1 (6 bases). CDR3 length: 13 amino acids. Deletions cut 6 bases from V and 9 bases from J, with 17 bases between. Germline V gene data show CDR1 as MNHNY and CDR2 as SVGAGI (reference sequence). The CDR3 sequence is CASRLLMGGQAFF. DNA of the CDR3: TGTGCCAGCAGACTACTGATGGGGGGCCAAGCTTTCTTT.